Sequencing of this TCR beta chain was carried out in a study of beta chain features in type 1 diabetes (dated by TCRdb to 2016 to 2019). Turning to the overall study: Patients and healthy donors did not differ in mean age, gender distribution, total cell number or subset yield. Across all samples, 107,917,701 sorted cells were examined, and cell number per subset correlated strongly with RNA yield. In the study, recently diagnosed type 1 diabetes patients and matched healthy donors were compared on the TCRB repertoires of their sorted circulating CD4+ T cell subsets. Regulatory and stem cell-like memory subsets were obtained from only 8 patients and roughly eight healthy donors, while naive and central memory subsets were obtained from all 28 donors.

Remarks on this clone: Its binding antigen is unknown. No per-base quality is available; no much larger clone lies one base away. Other DNA sequences of this sample code for an identical CDR3.

Study-wide findings and limitations: Type 1 diabetes patients showed a moderate but significant shortening of TCRB CDR3 length in all four CD4+ subsets. Naive, central memory and regulatory TCRB repertoires appeared to be more alike among patients than among healthy donors. Shorter templates might be favored by PCR, yet because patient and control samples were amplified and corrected together, any such skew would affect both groups equally. Fewer insertions and more nucleotide deletions at VDJ recombination sites were observed in patients with type 1 diabetes, implying thymic rearrangement abnormalities. Because cDNA rather than genomic DNA was sequenced, highly expressing activated cells could have been over-represented, although no difference in activation and CD3 levels was found between groups. HLA sub-analyses involved small numbers of individuals, so any influence of HLA type on TCRB rearrangement remained unresolved.

The entire amount of isolated RNA was reverse transcribed using the High Capacity cDNA Reverse Transcription Kit, so the sequenced TCRB transcripts were expressed ones. Naive, central memory and regulatory T cell samples underwent deep immunoSEQ sequencing, averaging about 3.57 million total reads per sample. After sorted cells were lysed in RLT buffer, RNA was extracted with DNase-treated RNeasy Micro or Mini kits, with the choice depending on cell number. Each cell subset was processed on its own to prevent cross-contamination, while patient and healthy donor samples were processed together. Using the immunoSEQ multiplex PCR, TCRB sequences were amplified from cDNA into 87-bp fragments spanning the CDR3 region. Amplicons were sequenced on the Illumina HiSeq platform. Processing in the source paper ran as follows. Synthetic template baselines were used to correct PCR bias computationally, reads within Hamming distance 2 were collapsed together, and singletons that could not be merged were discarded. By aligning reads against IMGT, V, D and J genes, CDR3 length, and insertions or deletions at six rearrangement sites were assigned. Within each subset, clonotype counts were normalized to sorted cell number, and only after that were true diversity and Gini coefficients computed with the tcR R package. Repertoire sharing was quantified using the overlap coefficient calculated on TCRB nucleotide sequences. As a proxy for the pre-selection repertoire, out-of-frame TCRB sequences from naive cells were analyzed. Held by TCRdb, this immuneACCESS table contains in-frame sequences only and omits some clones. Under half of the omission traces to an unresolved V gene where checked; the cause of the rest is unknown. Clonal size and the V and J genes are those of that table, whereas D and trimming came from the DNA. The table for this sample lists 680,000 or so clones; roughly an eighth of them were counted only once. The ten most abundant clones make up 0.022% of the sample.

Each donor gave one peripheral blood draw, averaging around 0.11 L, which was collected into heparinised tubes. A BD FACSAria II was used to sort naive, central memory, regulatory and stem cell-like memory CD4+ T cells with a panel that included CD45RO, CCR7, CD25, CD127, CD95 and CD27. Purity was above 95% for every sorted population. PBMCs were isolated right away by Lymphoprep density gradient centrifugation and were stained directly, without culture. So that batch effects would be minimized, each experiment stained and sorted samples in pairs, pairing one healthy donor with one patient. This clonotype originated in a man aged 18 to 35 with type 1 diabetes. What was sequenced was naive CD4+ T cells from blood. The cell subset or site label on this specimen signifies: true naive CD4+ T cells.

The CDR3: CASSTTGDSNQPQHF. The DNA sequence follows: TGTGCCAGTAGTACCACGGGGGACAGTAATCAGCCCCAGCATTTT. The V and J segments used are TRBV19 and TRBJ1-5, with 7 bases in between that match TRBD1. CDR1 and CDR2 were assigned from the germline V gene (reference sequence) as LNHDA and SQIVND. Including the terminal cysteine and phenylalanine, the CDR3 comprises 15 residues. This entry keeps only the CDR3 DNA: 45 bases, framed from base 1. Trimming takes 4 bases off V and 4 bases off J; junction bases not matched to a gene: 7.